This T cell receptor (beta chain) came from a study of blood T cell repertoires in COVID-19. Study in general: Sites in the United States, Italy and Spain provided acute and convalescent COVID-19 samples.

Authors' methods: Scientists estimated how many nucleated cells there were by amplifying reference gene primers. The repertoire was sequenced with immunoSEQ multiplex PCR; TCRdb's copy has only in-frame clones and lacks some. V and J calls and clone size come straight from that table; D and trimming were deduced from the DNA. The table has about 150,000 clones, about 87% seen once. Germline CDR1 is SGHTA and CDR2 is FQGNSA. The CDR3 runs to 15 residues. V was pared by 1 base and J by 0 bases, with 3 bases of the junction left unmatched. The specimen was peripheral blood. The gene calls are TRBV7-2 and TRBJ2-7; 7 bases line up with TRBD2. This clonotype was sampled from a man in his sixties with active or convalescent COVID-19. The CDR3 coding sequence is TGTGCCAGCAGCTTAGGTCGGGAGGCCTCCTACGAGCAGTACTTC. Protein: CASSLGREASYEQYF.